Listed below are T cell receptor beta chains from one sample, sequenced in a study of T cells in tuberculosis. TCRdb's table, derived via immunoSEQ multiplex PCR, lists solely in-frame clones and lacks some. This repertoire shows about 35,000 clones, 87% found once; its top ten account for 5.4%. The specimen comprised PBMCs, sampled at tuberculosis diagnosis. The receptors here all came from an adult with tuberculosis. The CDR3 runs from the conserved cysteine through the conserved F or W. The D gene is left open where the match is weak. For some rows the clone size is stated as once, few or many, or as a class when expanded; others skip it.

>NA|TRBV5-4|TRBD2|TRBJ2-3
TGTGCCAGCAGCTTGGATACTAGCGGGGGGGCAGATACGCAGTATTTT
CASSLDTSGGADTQYF
>few|TRBV25-1|NA|TRBJ2-2
TGTGCCAGCAGTGAATGGGAGGTAACGGACACCGGGGAGCTGTTTTTT
CASSEWEVTDTGELFF
>NA|TRBV7-8|NA|TRBJ2-3
TGTGCCAGCAGCTTAGAACCTAGCGCCCGCACAGATACGCAGTATTTT
CASSLEPSARTDTQYF
>NA|TRBV9|NA|TRBJ1-2
TGTGCCAGCAGCGATATCACTGACGACGGGAACTATGGCTACACCTTC
CASSDITDDGNYGYTF
>NA|TRBV16|NA|TRBJ2-3
TGTGCCAGCAGCCAATCAGAGCACACAGATACGCAGTATTTT
CASSQSEHTDTQYF
>NA|TRBV6-5|NA|TRBJ1-1
TGTGCCAGCAGTTTCAGTGGTGAAGCTTTCTTT
CASSFSGEAFF
>NA|TRBV15|TRBD2|TRBJ2-7
TGTGCCACCAGCAGAGGCCGACTAGCGGCTTACGAGCAGTACTTC
CATSRGRLAAYEQYF
>NA|TRBV6-6|TRBD1|TRBJ1-1
TGTGCCAGCAGTCCAATCGGGACAGGGGGCACTGAAGCTTTCTTT
CASSPIGTGGTEAFF
>NA|TRBV18|NA|TRBJ1-5
TGTGCCAGCTCACGAACAGGGATGGGCAATCAGCCCCAGCATTTT
CASSRTGMGNQPQHF
>NA|TRBV30|NA|TRBJ1-6
TGTGCCGAAGCGGGGGGGGAGAATTCACCCCTCCACTTT
CAEAGGENSPLHF
>NA|TRBV15|NA|TRBJ1-2
TGTGCCACCAGCAGAGACACGGCAGGAGGCTACACCTTC
CATSRDTAGGYTF
>NA|TRBV29-1|TRBD2|TRBJ2-7
TGCAGCGTTGAGGGACTACCAGGATACGAGCAGTACTTC
CSVEGLPGYEQYF